Listed below are T cell receptor beta chains from one sample, sequenced in a study of cytomegalovirus exposure and HLA in healthy donors. TCRdb keeps only in-frame clones here, not all; method: immunoSEQ multiplex PCR. Among some 90,000 clones, 87% were seen once, and the ten largest hold 3.9%. The sequencing sample was made of PBMCs. These receptors originate from a young woman in good health and CMV-seronegative. Each CDR3 is given with its conserved first and last residue. The D gene is left open where the match is weak.

len	v_gene	d_gene	CDR3aa
16	TRBV7-9	TRBD1	CASSRGDRVSGYGYTF
14	TRBV18	TRBD2	CASSPPAGGDEQYF
18	TRBV28	TRBD2	CASSRLAGGPVIYNEQFF
13	TRBV5-3	-	CARSFKGFYGYTF
13	TRBV7-9	-	CASSEGVTQPQHF
16	TRBV6-1	TRBD1	CASSEPQGANNYGYTF
12	TRBV10-3	TRBD1	CAIRTGGNEQFF
14	TRBV11-2	-	CASSLLAGHRRDAF
15	TRBV13	-	CASSPDTAGRKTQYF
16	TRBV15	-	CATSRDSQGREEKLFF
14	TRBV5-1	-	CASSPAAPGETQYF
14	TRBV29-1	TRBD1	CSAHRGQASNGYTF
16	TRBV6-5	-	CASSLRTTGVNTEAFF
13	TRBV10-2	-	CASSGQWGYEQYF
14	TRBV9	-	CASSVGTWDNEQFF
19	TRBV7-8	-	CASSRLGQGDSGRKGEQFF
14	TRBV7-3	TRBD1	CASSLPGGVDTQYF
14	TRBV10-1	TRBD2	CASSEAGRHYEQYF
13	TRBV2	-	CASSENTLDTQYF
14	TRBV5-1	TRBD2	CASRTVLAGTEQYF
14	TRBV2	-	CASSEGGRANEQFF
13	TRBV21-1	-	CASPDRGNQPQHF
14	TRBV10-3	-	CAISETTRRNTIYF
15	TRBV18	TRBD1	CASSLTGGGQETQYF
14	TRBV6-5	TRBD1	CASSLTGVNEKLFF
15	TRBV19	TRBD1	CASSIGGTGKTEAFF
15	TRBV11-3	-	CASSSRTGNPNEQFF
15	TRBV9	-	CASSPSRFDSREAFF
15	TRBV4-2	TRBD1	CASSQHRGQSYEQYF
16	TRBV9	-	CASSVAAGLNTGELFF
14	TRBV6-1	-	CASSEVTSGNTIYF
13	TRBV7-2	-	CASSLGGFTEAFF